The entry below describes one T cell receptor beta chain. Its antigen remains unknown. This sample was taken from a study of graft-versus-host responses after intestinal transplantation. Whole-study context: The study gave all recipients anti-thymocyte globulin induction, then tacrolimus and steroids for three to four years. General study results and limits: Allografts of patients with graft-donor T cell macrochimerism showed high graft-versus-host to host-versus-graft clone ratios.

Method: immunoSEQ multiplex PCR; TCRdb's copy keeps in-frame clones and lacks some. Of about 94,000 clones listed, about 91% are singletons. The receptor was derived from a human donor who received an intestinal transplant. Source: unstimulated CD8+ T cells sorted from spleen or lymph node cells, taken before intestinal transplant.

The CDR3 DNA reads as TGTGCCAGCAGCTTAGAAGAGGGGGTAGATGAAAAACTGTTTTTT. Protein: CASSLEEGVDEKLFF. The rearrangement uses TRBV7-9 and TRBJ1-4, with D tentatively TRBD1 (6 bases). The germline V and J ends were trimmed by 1 base and 6 bases, with 12 bases remaining between them. This CDR3 is 15 amino acids long. Germline values: CDR1 SEHNR, CDR2 FQNEAQ (reference sequence).